The clone carrying this T cell receptor (beta chain) was seen just once. These data originate in a study of blood T cell repertoires in COVID-19. The overall study: Acute and convalescent COVID-19 specimens originated in the United States, Italy and Spain. T cells, B-cell-depleted T cells, or PBMCs provided the cDNA or gDNA that served as material.

The CDR3 is 13 amino acids. The germline V and J ends were trimmed by 1 base and 3 bases, with 7 bases remaining between them. The germline CDR1 and CDR2 sequences are SGHRS and YFSETQ. Original processing methods: Reference gene primer amplification gave nucleated cell count estimates. Clones were read by immunoSEQ multiplex PCR, and TCRdb kept only the in-frame ones, dropping some. V and J calls and clone size are those listed in that table; D and trimming were worked out from the DNA. The sample carries roughly 56,000 clones, roughly 85% recorded once. The chain links TRBV5-1 to TRBJ1-1; TRBD1 might be the D (5 bases). The sample was peripheral blood. The sequence was collected from a human donor in a cohort sampled during active COVID-19. CDR3 sequence: CASSLKQDTEAFF. The CDR3, as DNA: TGCGCCAGCAGCTTGAAACAGGACACTGAAGCTTTCTTT.